The sequence of this T cell receptor (beta chain) was determined in a study of cytomegalovirus exposure and HLA in healthy donors. To note about this clone: Its antigen is unknown.

The PCR ran on 60 Vbeta and 13 Jbeta primers. Sequenced by immunoSEQ multiplex PCR; TCRdb stores in-frame clones only, minus some. The sample includes about 82,000 clones, around a tenth of them seen just once. Study-wide points: High specificity and sensitivity for cytomegalovirus status were reported for the classifier. Among donors in an Asian-associated ancestry cluster, a later analysis reportedly found fewer N-insertions than the roughly 730-donor mean.

CDR3 length: 15 amino acids. Trimming pared 0 bases from V and 5 bases from J, leaving 12 bases between. From germline, CDR1 is SGHNT and CDR2 YENEEA. The rearrangement uses TRBV11-3 and TRBJ2-3; weak D call: TRBD2 (6 bases). This clonotype was sampled from a man aged 55 to 70 in good health and CMV-seropositive. Sequencing input: PBMCs. This CDR3 reads CASSLEGSEGDTQYF. Written as DNA, the CDR3 is TGTGCCAGCAGCTTAGAGGGTTCGGAGGGAGATACGCAGTATTTT. Full variable domain (remainder filled in from reference TRBV11-3 and TRBJ2-3): EAGVVQSPRYKIIEKKQPVAFWCNPISGHNTLYWYLQNLGQGPELLIRYENEEAVDDSQLPKDRFSAERLKGVDSTLKIQPAELGDSAVYLCASSLEGSEGDTQYFGPGTRLTVL.